This T cell receptor beta chain is from a study of T-cell memory formation after mild COVID-19. This clonotype was counted many times. V lost 5 bases and J lost 4; bases outside the gene matches: 6. This CDR3 is 14 amino acids long. Germline assignment: CDR1 SGHTA and CDR2 FQGNSA. TCRdb re-analysed the 5' RACE reads in MiXCR, keeping a single row per CDR3 protein. Among 300,000 to 400,000 distinct CDR3 sequences listed, around 15% were seen once. The clonotype originates from a man between 18 and 35 years old who had mild COVID-19 (a few samples of this study predate the infection). Cell type and time point are not known. This chain links TRBV7-2 with TRBJ1-2, with 8 bases that match TRBD1. Sequencing was performed on PBMCs or a T cell subset sorted from them (not recorded which). The CDR3 region is CASSPGQEVYGYTF. CDR3 coding DNA: TGTGCCAGCAGCCCGGGACAGGAGGTCTATGGCTACACCTTC.